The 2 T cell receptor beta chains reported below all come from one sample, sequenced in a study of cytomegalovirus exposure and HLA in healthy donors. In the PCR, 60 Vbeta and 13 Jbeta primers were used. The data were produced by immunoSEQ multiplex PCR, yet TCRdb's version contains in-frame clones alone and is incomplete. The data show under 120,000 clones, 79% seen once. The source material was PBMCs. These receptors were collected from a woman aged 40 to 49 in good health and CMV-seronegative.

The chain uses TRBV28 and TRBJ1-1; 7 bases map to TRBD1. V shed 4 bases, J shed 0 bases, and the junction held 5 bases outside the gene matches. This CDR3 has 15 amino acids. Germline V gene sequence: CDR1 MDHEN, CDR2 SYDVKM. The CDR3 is CASSSGQVMNTEAFF. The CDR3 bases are TGTGCCAGCAGTTCCGGACAGGTCATGAACACTGAAGCTTTCTTT. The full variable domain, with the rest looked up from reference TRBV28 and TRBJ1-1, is DVKVTQSSRYLVKRTGEKVFLECVQDMDHENMFWYRQDPGLGLRLIYFSYDVKMKEKGDIPEGYSVSREKKERFSLILESASTNQTSMYLCASSSGQVMNTEAFFGQGTRLTVV.

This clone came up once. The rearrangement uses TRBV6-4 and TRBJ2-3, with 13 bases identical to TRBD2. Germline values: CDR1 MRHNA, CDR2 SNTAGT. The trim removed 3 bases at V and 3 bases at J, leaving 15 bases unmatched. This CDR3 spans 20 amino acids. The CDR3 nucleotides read TGTGCCAGCAGTGAGTCGGGACTAGCGGGAACTACCGGGGGGACAGATACGCAGTATTTT. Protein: CASSESGLAGTTGGTDTQYF.